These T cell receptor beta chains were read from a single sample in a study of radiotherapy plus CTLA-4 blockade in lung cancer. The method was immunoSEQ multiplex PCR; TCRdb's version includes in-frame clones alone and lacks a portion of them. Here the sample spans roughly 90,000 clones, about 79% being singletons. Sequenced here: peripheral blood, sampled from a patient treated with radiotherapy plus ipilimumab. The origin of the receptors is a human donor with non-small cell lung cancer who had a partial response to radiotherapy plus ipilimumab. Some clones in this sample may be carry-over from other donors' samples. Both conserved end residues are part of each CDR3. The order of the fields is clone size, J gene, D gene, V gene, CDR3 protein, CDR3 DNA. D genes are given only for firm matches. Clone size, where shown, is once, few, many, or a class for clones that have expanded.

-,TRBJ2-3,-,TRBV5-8,CASSPQTDTQYF,TGTGCCAGCAGCCCCCAGACAGATACGCAGTATTTT
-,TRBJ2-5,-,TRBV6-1,CASRGPGNTQYF,TGTGCCAGCAGGGGCCCGGGAAACACCCAGTACTTC
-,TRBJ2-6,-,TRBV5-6,CASSFLGAGANVLTF,TGTGCCAGCAGCTTCCTCGGGGCTGGGGCCAACGTCCTGACTTTC
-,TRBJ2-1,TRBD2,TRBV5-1,CASSLVGLAEYNEQFF,TGCGCCAGCAGCTTGGTAGGACTAGCGGAATACAATGAGCAGTTCTTC
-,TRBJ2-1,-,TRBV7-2,CASSLVLYNEQFF,TGTGCCAGCAGCTTAGTTCTTTACAATGAGCAGTTCTTC
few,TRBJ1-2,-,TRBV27,CASSLKGVNYGYTF,TGTGCCAGCAGTTTAAAAGGGGTTAACTATGGCTACACCTTC
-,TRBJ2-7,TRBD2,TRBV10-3,CAISEVVAGAYLSEQYF,TGTGCCATCAGTGAGGTGGTTGCGGGAGCCTATCTTAGTGAGCAGTACTTC
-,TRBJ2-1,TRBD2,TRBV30,CAWSDPTSGRQFF,TGTGCCTGGAGTGACCCCACTAGCGGGAGGCAGTTCTTC
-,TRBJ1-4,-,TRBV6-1,CASSGQLPRGNEKLFF,TGTGCCAGCAGTGGACAGCTCCCGCGGGGAAATGAAAAACTGTTTTTT
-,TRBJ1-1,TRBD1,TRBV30,CAWSEDRGRGFF,TGTGCCTGGAGTGAGGACAGGGGAAGGGGTTTCTTT
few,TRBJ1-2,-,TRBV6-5,CASSPVAANYGYTF,TGTGCCAGCAGCCCAGTGGCGGCTAACTATGGCTACACCTTC
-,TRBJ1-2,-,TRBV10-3,CAISPLSGSGYTF,TGTGCCATCAGCCCATTATCGGGGTCTGGCTACACCTTC
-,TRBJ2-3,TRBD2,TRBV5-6,CASSLVTSGRADTQYF,TGTGCCAGCAGCTTGGTAACTAGCGGGAGAGCAGATACGCAGTATTTT
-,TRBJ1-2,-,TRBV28,CASRSTGKGVYTF,TGTGCCAGCAGATCAACAGGGAAAGGCGTCTACACCTTC
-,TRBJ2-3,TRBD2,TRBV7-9,CASSSRTSGGLDTQYF,TGTGCCAGCAGCTCCAGGACTAGCGGGGGGCTTGATACGCAGTATTTT
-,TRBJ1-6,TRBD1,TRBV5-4,CASSIGQGVGNSPLHF,TGTGCCAGCAGCATCGGACAGGGGGTTGGTAATTCACCCCTCCACTTT
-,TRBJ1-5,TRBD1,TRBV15,CATSRDVGTGNQPQHF,TGTGCCACCAGCAGAGATGTGGGGACAGGTAATCAGCCCCAGCATTTT
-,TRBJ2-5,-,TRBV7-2,CASTISGTHTQETQYF,TGTGCCAGCACCATCTCGGGGACTCACACGCAAGAGACCCAGTACTTC
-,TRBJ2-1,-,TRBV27,CASSLGGGEQFF,TGTGCCAGCAGTTTGGGGGGAGGCGAGCAGTTCTTC
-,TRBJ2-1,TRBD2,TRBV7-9,CASSPSGGANEQFF,TGTGCCAGCAGCCCTAGCGGGGGGGCGAATGAGCAGTTCTTC
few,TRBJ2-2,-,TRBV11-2,CASSLLQASTGELFF,TGTGCCAGCAGCTTATTACAGGCAAGCACCGGGGAGCTGTTTTTT
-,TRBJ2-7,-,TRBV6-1,CASSEGLGSHEQYF,TGTGCCAGCAGTGAGGGGCTTGGCTCCCACGAGCAGTACTTC
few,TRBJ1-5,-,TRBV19,CASSIEHTSNQPQHF,TGTGCCAGTAGTATAGAACATACAAGCAATCAGCCCCAGCATTTT
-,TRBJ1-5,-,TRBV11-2,CASSSNQGNQPQHF,TGTGCCAGCAGCTCTAACCAGGGCAATCAGCCCCAGCATTTT
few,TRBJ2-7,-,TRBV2,CASMGDSYEQYF,TGTGCCAGCATGGGCGACTCCTACGAGCAGTACTTC
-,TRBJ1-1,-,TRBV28,CASSTRGLGAEAFF,TGTGCCAGCAGTACGCGTGGGCTGGGCGCTGAAGCTTTCTTT
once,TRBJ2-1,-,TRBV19,CASSIGGGVEQFF,TGTGCCAGTAGTATAGGTGGGGGCGTTGAGCAGTTCTTC
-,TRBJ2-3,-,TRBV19,CASSKDYDPPDTQYF,TGTGCCAGTAGTAAGGACTACGACCCCCCAGATACGCAGTATTTT
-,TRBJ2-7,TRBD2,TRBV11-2,CASSLRATSGSREQYF,TGTGCCAGCAGCTTACGGGCGACTAGCGGGAGTCGGGAGCAGTACTTC
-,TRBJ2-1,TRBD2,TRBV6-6,CASSGGANNEQFF,TGTGCCAGCAGCGGGGGGGCGAACAATGAGCAGTTCTTC
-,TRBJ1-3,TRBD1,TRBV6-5,CASTSEGASGNTIYF,TGTGCCAGCACCTCAGAGGGGGCCTCTGGAAACACCATATATTTT
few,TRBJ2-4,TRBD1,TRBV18,CASSPPGQQLSLAKNIQYF,TGTGCCAGCTCACCTCCGGGACAGCAACTTTCATTAGCCAAAAACATTCAGTACTTC
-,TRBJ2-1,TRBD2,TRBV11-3,CASSLEGGGNNEQFF,TGTGCCAGCAGCTTAGAGGGCGGGGGGAACAATGAGCAGTTCTTC
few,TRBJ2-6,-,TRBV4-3,CASSQSVQGFSGANVLTF,TGCGCCAGCAGCCAAAGTGTACAGGGCTTCTCTGGGGCCAACGTCCTGACTTTC
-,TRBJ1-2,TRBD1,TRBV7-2,CASSLGSRTGNYGYTF,TGTGCCAGCAGCCTCGGTAGTCGGACAGGGAACTATGGCTACACCTTC
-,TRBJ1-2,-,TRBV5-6,CASSFRGRYGYTF,TGTGCCAGCAGCTTCAGGGGACGCTATGGCTACACCTTC
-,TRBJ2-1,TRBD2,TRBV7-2,CASSPQHGLAFNEQFF,TGTGCCAGCAGCCCGCAACATGGACTAGCGTTCAATGAGCAGTTCTTC
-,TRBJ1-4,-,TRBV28,CASTDGSQIKKLFF,TGTGCCAGCACTGACGGGAGTCAGATAAAAAAACTGTTTTTT
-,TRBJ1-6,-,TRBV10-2,CASSELGGNSPLHF,TGCGCCAGCAGTGAGCTAGGGGGAAATTCACCCCTCCACTTT
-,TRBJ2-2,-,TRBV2,CASSLINTGELFF,TGTGCCAGCAGCCTAATTAACACCGGGGAGCTGTTTTTT